This TCR beta chain was sequenced in a study of blood T cells in healthy people across ages. This CDR3 spans 15 amino acids. Germline loops: CDR1 LGHDT, CDR2 YNNKEL (reference sequence). PCR was performed a second time for about 7 to 12 cycles using a sample-barcoded 5' primer and a J-beta primer mix. TCRdb called the 5' RACE reads again in MiXCR, with one record for every CDR3 protein. This sample yields 1.4 million or so distinct CDR3 sequences, of which around 40% are seen a single time; approximately 4% belongs to the top ten. A note on this clonotype: At one of its ends the junction is not consistent with the germline gene, which may arise from a read error.

The source of this sequence is a woman aged 18-29 years in good health. The genes are TRBV3-1 and TRBJ2-5; either TRBD1 or TRBD2 may supply D (6 bases each). Sequencing was performed on blood. The CDR3 spells CATSQDGSGGETQYF. DNA for the CDR3: TGTGCCACCAGCCAAGATGGGTCCGGGGGCGAGACCCAGTACTTC.